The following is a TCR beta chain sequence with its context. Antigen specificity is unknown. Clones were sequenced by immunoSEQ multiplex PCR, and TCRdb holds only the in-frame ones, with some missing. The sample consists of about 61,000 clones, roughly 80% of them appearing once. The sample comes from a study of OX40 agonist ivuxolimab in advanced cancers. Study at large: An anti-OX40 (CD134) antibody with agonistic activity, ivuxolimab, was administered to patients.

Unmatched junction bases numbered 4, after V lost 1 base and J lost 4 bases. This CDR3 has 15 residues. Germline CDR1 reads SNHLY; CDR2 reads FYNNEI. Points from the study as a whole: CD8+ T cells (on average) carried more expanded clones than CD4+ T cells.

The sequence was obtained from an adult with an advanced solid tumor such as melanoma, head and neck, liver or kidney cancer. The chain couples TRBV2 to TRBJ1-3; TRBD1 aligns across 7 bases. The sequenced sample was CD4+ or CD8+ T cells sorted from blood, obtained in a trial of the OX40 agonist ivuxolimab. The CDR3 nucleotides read TGTGCCAGCAGTGAAGAGGGGGCGGGAGGAAACACCATATATTTT. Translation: CASSEEGAGGNTIYF.